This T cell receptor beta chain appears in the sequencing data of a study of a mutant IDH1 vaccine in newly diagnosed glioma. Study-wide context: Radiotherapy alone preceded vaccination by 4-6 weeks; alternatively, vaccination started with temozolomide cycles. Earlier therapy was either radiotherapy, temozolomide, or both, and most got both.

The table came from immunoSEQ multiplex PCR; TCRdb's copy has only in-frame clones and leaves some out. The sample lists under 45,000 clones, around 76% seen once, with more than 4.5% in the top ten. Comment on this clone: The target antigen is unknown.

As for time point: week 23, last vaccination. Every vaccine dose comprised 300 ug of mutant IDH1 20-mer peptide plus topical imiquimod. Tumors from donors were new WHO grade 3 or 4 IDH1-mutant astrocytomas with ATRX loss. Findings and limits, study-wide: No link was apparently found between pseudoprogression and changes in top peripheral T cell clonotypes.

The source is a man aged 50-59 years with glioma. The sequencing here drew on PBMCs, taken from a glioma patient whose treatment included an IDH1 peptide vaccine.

DNA for the CDR3: TGTGCCTGGAGGGGGCCGGCGTCGAGTGAAAAACTGTTTTTT. Amino acids: CAWRGPASSEKLFF. The chain couples TRBV30 to TRBJ1-4, with D perhaps matching TRBD1 (5 bases). V lost 3 bases to trimming and J lost 7 bases, with 15 bases between them. The CDR3 extends over 14 amino acids. From germline, CDR1 is GTSNPN and CDR2 SVGIG (reference sequence).